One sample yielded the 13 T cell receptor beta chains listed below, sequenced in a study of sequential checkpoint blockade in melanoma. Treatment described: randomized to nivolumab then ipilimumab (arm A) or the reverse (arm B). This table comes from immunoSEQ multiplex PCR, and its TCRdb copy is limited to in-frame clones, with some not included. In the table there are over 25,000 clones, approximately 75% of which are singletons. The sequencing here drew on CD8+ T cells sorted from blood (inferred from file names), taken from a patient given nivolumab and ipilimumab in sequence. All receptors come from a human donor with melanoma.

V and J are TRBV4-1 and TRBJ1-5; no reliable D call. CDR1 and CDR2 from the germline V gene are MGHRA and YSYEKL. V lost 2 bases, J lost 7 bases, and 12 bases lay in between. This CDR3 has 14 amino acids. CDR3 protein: CASSQLQFSQPQHF. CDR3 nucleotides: TGCGCCAGCAGCCAATTACAGTTTTCCCAGCCCCAGCATTTT.

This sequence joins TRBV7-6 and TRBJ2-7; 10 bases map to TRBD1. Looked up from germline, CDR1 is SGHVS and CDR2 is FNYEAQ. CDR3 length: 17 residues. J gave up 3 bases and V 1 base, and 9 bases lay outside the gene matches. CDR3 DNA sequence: TGTGCCAGCAGCTTAGGGTACGGGACAGGGGCGAACTACGAGCAGTACTTC. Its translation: CASSLGYGTGANYEQYF. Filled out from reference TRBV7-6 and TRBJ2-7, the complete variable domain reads GAGVSQSPRYKVTKRGQDVALRCDPISGHVSLYWYRQALGQGPEFLTYFNYEAQQDKSGLPNDRFSAERPEGSISTLTIQRTEQRDSAMYRCASSLGYGTGANYEQYFGPGTRLTVT.

The CDR3 is CASRNRVHEQYF. The CDR3 DNA reads as TGTGCCAGCAGGAACAGGGTCCACGAGCAGTACTTC. The chain recombines TRBV6-5 with TRBJ2-7, with D maybe TRBD1 (6 bases). CDR1 is MNHEY, CDR2 SVGAGI, per germline. V lost 6 bases and J 5 bases, leaving 11 bases between the germline ends. The CDR3 totals 12 residues.

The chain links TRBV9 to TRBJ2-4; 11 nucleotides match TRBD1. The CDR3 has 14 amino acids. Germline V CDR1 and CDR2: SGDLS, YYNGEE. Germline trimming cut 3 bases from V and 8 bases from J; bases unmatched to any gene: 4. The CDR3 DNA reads TGTGCCAGCAGCGAGGGACAGGGGGTGGACATTCAGTACTTC. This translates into CASSEGQGVDIQYF.

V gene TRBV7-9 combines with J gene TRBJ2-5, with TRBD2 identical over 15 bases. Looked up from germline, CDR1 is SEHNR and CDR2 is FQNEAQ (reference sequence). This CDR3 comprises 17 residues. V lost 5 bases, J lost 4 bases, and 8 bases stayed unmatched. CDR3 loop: CASSPRTSGGARETQYF. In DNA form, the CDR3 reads TGTGCCAGCAGCCCAAGGACTAGCGGGGGGGCCCGAGAGACCCAGTACTTC.

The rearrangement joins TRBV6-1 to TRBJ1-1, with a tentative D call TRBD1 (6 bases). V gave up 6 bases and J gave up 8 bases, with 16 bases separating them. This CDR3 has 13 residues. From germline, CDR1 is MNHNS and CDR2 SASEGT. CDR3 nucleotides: TGTGCCAGCAGCGACAGAAGGGGGACCGAAGCTTTCTTT. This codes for CASSDRRGTEAFF.

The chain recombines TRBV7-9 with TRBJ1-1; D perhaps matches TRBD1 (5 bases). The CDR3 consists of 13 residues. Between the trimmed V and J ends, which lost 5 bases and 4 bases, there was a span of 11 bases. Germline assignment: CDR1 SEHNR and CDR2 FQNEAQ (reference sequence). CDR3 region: CASSQGQFTEAFF. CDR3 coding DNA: TGTGCCAGCAGCCAAGGACAATTCACTGAAGCTTTCTTT.

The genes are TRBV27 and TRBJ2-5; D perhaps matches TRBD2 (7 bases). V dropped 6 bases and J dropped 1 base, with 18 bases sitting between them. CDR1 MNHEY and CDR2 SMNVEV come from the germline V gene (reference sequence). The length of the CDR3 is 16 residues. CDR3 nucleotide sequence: TGTGCCAGCAGCGCCTATTTAGGGGGGGGCCAAGAGACCCAGTACTTC. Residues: CASSAYLGGGQETQYF.

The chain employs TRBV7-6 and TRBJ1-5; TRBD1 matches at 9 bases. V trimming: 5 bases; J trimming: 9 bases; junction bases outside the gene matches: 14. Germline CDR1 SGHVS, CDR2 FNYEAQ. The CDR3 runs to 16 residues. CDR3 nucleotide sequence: TGTGCCAGCAGCCTAACGGGGGGACAGGGATCCGGGCCCCAGCATTTT. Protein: CASSLTGGQGSGPQHF. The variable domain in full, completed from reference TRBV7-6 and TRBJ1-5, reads GAGVSQSPRYKVTKRGQDVALRCDPISGHVSLYWYRQALGQGPEFLTYFNYEAQQDKSGLPNDRFSAERPEGSISTLTIQRTEQRDSAMYRCASSLTGGQGSGPQHFGDGTRLSIL.

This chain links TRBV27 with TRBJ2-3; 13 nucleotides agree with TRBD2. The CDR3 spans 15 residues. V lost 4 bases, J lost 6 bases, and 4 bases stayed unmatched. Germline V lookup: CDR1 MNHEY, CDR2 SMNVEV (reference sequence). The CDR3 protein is CASSSLAGGLDTQYF. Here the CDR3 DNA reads TGTGCCAGCAGTTCACTAGCGGGGGGGCTGGATACGCAGTATTTT.

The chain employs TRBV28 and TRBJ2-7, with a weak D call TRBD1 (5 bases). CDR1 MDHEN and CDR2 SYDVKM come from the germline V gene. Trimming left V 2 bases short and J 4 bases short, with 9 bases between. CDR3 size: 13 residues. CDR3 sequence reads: CASSLGQGYEQYF. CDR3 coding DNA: TGTGCCAGCAGTTTAGGTCAGGGATACGAGCAGTACTTC.

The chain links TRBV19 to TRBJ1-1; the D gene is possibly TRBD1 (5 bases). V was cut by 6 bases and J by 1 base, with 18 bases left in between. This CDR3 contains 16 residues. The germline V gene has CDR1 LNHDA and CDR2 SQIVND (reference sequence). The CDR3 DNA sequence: TGTGCCAGTAGGCCTATGGAGGGGCACGGGAACACTGAAGCTTTCTTT. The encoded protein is CASRPMEGHGNTEAFF.

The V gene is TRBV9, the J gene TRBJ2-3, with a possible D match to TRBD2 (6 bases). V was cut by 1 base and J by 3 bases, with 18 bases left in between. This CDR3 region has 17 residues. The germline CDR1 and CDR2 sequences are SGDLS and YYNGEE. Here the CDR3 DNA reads TGTGCCAGCAGCGTAAATGTAGCGGAAATCGAGACAGATACGCAGTATTTT. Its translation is CASSVNVAEIETDTQYF.